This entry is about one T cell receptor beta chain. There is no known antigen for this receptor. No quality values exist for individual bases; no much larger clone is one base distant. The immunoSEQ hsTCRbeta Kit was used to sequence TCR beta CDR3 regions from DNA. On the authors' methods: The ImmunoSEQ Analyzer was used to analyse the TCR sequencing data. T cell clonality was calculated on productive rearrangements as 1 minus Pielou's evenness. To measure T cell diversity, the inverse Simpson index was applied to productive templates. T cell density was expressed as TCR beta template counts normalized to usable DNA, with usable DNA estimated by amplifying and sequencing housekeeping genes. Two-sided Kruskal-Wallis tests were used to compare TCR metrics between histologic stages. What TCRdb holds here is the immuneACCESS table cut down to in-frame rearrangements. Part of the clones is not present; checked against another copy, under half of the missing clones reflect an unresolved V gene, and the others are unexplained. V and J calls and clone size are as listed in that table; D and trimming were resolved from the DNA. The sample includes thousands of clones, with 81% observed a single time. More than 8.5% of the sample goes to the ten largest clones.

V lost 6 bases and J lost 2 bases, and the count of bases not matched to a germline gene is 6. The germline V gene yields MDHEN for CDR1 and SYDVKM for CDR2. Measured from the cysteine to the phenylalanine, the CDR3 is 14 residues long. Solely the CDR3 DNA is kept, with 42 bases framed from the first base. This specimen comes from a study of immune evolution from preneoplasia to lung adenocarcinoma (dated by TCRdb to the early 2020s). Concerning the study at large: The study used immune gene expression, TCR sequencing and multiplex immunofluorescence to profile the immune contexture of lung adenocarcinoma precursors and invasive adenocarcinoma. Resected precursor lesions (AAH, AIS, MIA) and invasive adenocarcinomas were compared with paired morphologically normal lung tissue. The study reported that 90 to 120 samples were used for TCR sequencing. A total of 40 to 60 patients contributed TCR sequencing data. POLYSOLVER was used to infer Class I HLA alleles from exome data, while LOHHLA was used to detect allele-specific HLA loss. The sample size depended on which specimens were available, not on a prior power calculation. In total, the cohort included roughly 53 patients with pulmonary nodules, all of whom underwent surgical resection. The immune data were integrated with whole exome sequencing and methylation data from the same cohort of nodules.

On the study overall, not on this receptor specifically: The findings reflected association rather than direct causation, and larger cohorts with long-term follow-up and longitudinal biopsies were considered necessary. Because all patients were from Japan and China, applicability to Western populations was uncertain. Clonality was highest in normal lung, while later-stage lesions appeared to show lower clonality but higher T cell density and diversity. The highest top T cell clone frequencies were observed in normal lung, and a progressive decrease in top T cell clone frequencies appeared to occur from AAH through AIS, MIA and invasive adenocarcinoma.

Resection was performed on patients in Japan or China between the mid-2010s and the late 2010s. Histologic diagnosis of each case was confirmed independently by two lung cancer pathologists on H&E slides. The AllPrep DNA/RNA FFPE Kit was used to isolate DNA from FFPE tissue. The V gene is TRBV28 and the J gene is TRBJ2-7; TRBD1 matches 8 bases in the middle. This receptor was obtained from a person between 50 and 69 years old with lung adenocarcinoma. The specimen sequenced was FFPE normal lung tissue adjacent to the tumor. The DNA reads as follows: TGTGCCAGCAGGTCGACAGGGGAGACCTACGAGCAGTACTTC. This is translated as CASRSTGETYEQYF. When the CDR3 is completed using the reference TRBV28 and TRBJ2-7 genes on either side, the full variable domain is DVKVTQSSRYLVKRTGEKVFLECVQDMDHENMFWYRQDPGLGLRLIYFSYDVKMKEKGDIPEGYSVSREKKERFSLILESASTNQTSMYLCASRSTGETYEQYFGPGTRLTVT.